This TCR beta chain was identified during a study of blood T cell repertoires in COVID-19. For the study at large: The analysed material was cDNA or gDNA that came from T cells, B-cell-depleted T cells, or PBMCs.

V trimming: 4 bases; J trimming: 9 bases; junction bases outside the gene matches: 6. The CDR3 sequence is 13 residues long. Germline CDR1 is MNHEY and CDR2 is SVGAGI. The table came from immunoSEQ multiplex PCR; TCRdb's copy has only in-frame clones and leaves some out. This table holds under 200,000 clones, 65% to 85% found once. This clonotype was obtained from a woman older than 75 with active or convalescent COVID-19. This chain connects TRBV6-5 to TRBJ1-5; 7 bases align to TRBD1. The material sequenced was peripheral blood. The CDR3 DNA is TGTGCCAGCAGTTCCGACAGGGTCTCGCCCCAGCATTTT. Translation gives CASSSDRVSPQHF.